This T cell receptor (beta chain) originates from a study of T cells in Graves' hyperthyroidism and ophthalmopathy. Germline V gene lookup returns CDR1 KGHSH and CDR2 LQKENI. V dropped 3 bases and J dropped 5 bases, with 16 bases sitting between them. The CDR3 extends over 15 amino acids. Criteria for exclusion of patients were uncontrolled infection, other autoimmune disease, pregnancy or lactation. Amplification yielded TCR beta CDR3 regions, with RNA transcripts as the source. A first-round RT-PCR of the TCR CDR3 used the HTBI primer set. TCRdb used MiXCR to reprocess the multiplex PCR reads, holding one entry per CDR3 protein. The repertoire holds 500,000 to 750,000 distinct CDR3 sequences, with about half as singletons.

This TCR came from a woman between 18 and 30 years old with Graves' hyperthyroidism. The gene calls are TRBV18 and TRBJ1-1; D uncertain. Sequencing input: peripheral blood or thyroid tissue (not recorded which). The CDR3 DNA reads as TGTGCCAGCTCACCTTTTGACCTAGCGGGAACTGAAGCTTTCTTT. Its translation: CASSPFDLAGTEAFF.